This TCR beta chain was recorded in a study of beta chain features in type 1 diabetes. This clone is a singleton in its sample. Its antigen is as yet unknown. One junction end does not reproduce the germline sequence, and a read error may be involved. Findings and limits, study-wide: Naive, central memory and Treg TCRB repertoires appeared more alike in patients than in healthy donors.

This CDR3 contains 13 residues. Per germline, CDR1 LGHNT and CDR2 FRNRAP. Sorting based on CD45RO/CCR7/CD25/CD127/CD95/CD27 separated CD4+ naive, central memory, regulatory and stem cell-like memory cells. The investigators reverse transcribed all of the isolated RNA, so they sequenced expressed TCRB transcripts. Method: immunoSEQ multiplex PCR; TCRdb's copy keeps in-frame clones and lacks some. Of about 140,000 clones in the sample, about a tenth were seen once. The clonotype originates from a middle-aged woman in good health. The sequencing input was central memory CD4+ T cells from blood. The chain is built from TRBV12-5 and TRBJ1-5, with D uncertain. The CDR3: CASGFESNRPQHF. CDR3 DNA sequence: TGTGCTAGTGGTTTTGAGAGCAATCGGCCCCAGCATTTT.